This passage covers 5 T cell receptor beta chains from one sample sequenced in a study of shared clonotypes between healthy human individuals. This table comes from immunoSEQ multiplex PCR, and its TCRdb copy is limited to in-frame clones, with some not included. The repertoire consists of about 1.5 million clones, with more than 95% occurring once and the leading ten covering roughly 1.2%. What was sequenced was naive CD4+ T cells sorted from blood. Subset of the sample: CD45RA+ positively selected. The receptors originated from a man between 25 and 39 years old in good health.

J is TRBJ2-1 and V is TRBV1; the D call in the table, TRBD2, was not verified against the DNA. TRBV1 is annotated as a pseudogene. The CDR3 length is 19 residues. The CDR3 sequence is CTSSQSLAGGPPSYNEQFF. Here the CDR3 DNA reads TGCACCAGCAGCCAAAGCTTAGCGGGAGGGCCTCCCTCCTACAATGAGCAGTTCTTC.

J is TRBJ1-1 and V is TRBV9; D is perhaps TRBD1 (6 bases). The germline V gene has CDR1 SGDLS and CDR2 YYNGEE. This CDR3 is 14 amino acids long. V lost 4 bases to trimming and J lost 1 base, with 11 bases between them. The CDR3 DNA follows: TGTGCCAGCAGCCCACAGGGTAAGAACACTGAAGCTTTCTTT. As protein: CASSPQGKNTEAFF.

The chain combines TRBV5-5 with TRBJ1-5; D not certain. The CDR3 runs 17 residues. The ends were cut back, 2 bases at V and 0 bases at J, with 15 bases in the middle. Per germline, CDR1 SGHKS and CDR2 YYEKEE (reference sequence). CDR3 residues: CASSFLGGAYSNQPQHF. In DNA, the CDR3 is TGTGCCAGCAGCTTCTTGGGCGGAGCATATAGCAATCAGCCCCAGCATTTT. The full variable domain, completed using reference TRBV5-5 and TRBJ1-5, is DAGVTQSPTHLIKTRGQQVTLRCSPISGHKSVSWYQQVLGQGPQFIFQYYEKEERGRGNFPDRFSARQFPNYSSELNVNALLLGDSALYLCASSFLGGAYSNQPQHFGDGTRLSIL.

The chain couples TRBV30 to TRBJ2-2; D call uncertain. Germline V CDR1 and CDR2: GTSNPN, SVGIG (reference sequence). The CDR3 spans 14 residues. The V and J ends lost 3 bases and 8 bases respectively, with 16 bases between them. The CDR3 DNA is TGTGCCTGGAGGCCTTTTCGCGATTTGGGGGAGCTGTTTTTT. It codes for CAWRPFRDLGELFF.

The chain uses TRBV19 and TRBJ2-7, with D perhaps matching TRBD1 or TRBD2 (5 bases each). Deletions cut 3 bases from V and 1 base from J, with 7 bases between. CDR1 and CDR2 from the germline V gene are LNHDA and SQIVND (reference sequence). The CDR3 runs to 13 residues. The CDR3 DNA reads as TGTGCCAGTAGTATCGGGGCGTCCTACGAGCAGTACTTC. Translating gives CASSIGASYEQYF.